This passage covers 25 T cell receptor beta chains from one sample sequenced in a study of cytomegalovirus exposure and HLA in healthy donors. The PCR ran on 60 Vbeta and 13 Jbeta primers. Assay used: immunoSEQ multiplex PCR; TCRdb lists only in-frame clones, some missing. The sample gives roughly 150,000 clones, approximately 83% of which show up once; about 3.1% is in the top ten. The sequencing sample was made of PBMCs. These receptors originate from a male donor in good health and CMV-seronegative.

This clone was counted once. A junction boundary mismatches the germline segment, possibly from a read error. The CDR3 protein is CSSTATRELFF. The DNA for the CDR3 is TGTTCCAGCACGGCCACGAGGGAACTGTTTTTT. The chain employs TRBV7-9 and TRBJ1-4; D gene ambiguous. CDR3 length equals 11 residues. Germline values: CDR1 SEHNR, CDR2 FQNEAQ (reference sequence).

The chain employs TRBV14 and TRBJ2-1; the match to TRBD1 covers 7 bases. CDR1 is SGHDN, CDR2 FVKESK, per germline. V lost 6 bases and J lost 6; bases outside the gene matches: 5. CDR3 size: 13 residues. The CDR3 sequence: CASRPTGANEQFF. Here the CDR3 DNA reads TGTGCCAGCAGACCTACAGGGGCCAATGAGCAGTTCTTC.

This rearrangement joins TRBV7-3 to TRBJ1-4; 9 bases align to TRBD1. The CDR3 runs to 17 residues. Germline-derived CDR1 and CDR2 are SGHTA and FQGTGA. The J segment lost 8 bases and the V segment lost 3 bases, leaving 13 bases of the junction unmatched. The CDR3 DNA sequence: TGTGCCAGCAGCTTCTCTGCGGGACAGGGTAGGGAAGAAAAACTGTTTTTT. This encodes CASSFSAGQGREEKLFF.

In its sample, this clone was seen once. V usage is TRBV30 and J usage is TRBJ1-1; 8 bases match TRBD1. The CDR3 consists of 13 residues. Looked up from germline, CDR1 is GTSNPN and CDR2 is SVGIG (reference sequence). Germline trimming cut 0 bases from V and 7 bases from J; bases unmatched to any gene: 4. Written as DNA, the CDR3 is TGTGCCTGGAGTGTGACCGGACAGGGTGAAGCTTTCTTT. It translates to CAWSVTGQGEAFF. Together with reference TRBV30 and TRBJ1-1, the CDR3 gives the full variable domain: SQTIHQWPATLVQPVGSPLSLECTVEGTSNPNLYWYRQAAGRGLQLLFYSVGIGQISSEVPQNLSASRPQDRQFILSSKKLLLSDSGFYLCAWSVTGQGEAFFGQGTRLTVV.

This chain joins TRBV27 and TRBJ2-7; tentatively, D is TRBD2 (6 bases). The V gene lost 5 bases and the J gene lost 2 bases, with 10 bases spanning the gap. The CDR3 totals 13 residues. The germline V gene encodes CDR1 MNHEY and CDR2 SMNVEV (reference sequence). In DNA, the CDR3 is TGTGCCAGCAGTCTGGGACTTACCTACGAGCAGTACTTC. Residues: CASSLGLTYEQYF.

This chain links TRBV1 with TRBJ1-2; no check of the table's D call, TRBD1, against the DNA was made. TRBV1 is a pseudogene locus. This CDR3 has 19 amino acids. CDR3 sequence: CTSSQERNRTGQGSVGYTF. The CDR3 DNA follows: TGCACCAGCAGCCAAGAGAGGAATCGGACGGGACAGGGGTCAGTTGGCTACACCTTC.

This chain joins TRBV6-5 and TRBJ2-5, with D possibly being TRBD1 (5 bases). The ends were cut back, 2 bases at V and 3 bases at J, with 10 bases in the middle. Germline V gene lookup returns CDR1 MNHEY and CDR2 SVGAGI. The CDR3 consists of 14 residues. In DNA, the CDR3 is TGTGCCAGCAGTTACAGGGGTCTCAAAGAGACCCAGTACTTC. It is translated as CASSYRGLKETQYF.

This rearrangement joins TRBV4-3 to TRBJ1-1, with TRBD1 as a possible D gene (6 bases). The CDR3 covers 18 residues. Germline V gene sequence: CDR1 LGHNA, CDR2 YSLEER. Trimming left V 0 bases short and J 4 bases short, with 21 bases between. CDR3 nucleotide sequence: TGCGCCAGCAGCCAAGATGGCTGGACAGAGAAAATGAGCACTGAAGCTTTCTTT. Translating it yields CASSQDGWTEKMSTEAFF.

The sample holds a few counts of this clone. The chain employs TRBV6-5 and TRBJ2-2, with 11 bases lining up with TRBD1. CDR1 MNHEY and CDR2 SVGAGI come from the germline V gene. The CDR3 has 15 amino acids. The V gene end was trimmed by 6 bases and the J gene end by 3 bases; junction bases not matched to a gene: 3. Here the CDR3 DNA reads TGTGCCAGCAGAGGGACAGGGGGTTACACCGGGGAGCTGTTTTTT. Protein sequence: CASRGTGGYTGELFF.

The chain links TRBV9 to TRBJ1-4; tentatively, D is TRBD1 (6 bases). Germline loops: CDR1 SGDLS, CDR2 YYNGEE. The CDR3 is 15 amino acids. V gave up 4 bases and J gave up 2 bases, with 12 bases separating them. The DNA for the CDR3 is TGTGCCAGCAGCCCTAGGGGGACGACTAATGAAAAACTGTTTTTT. It specifies CASSPRGTTNEKLFF.

The rearrangement links TRBV7-6 to TRBJ2-3, with 11 bases matching TRBD2. There are 16 residues in the CDR3. Germline assignment: CDR1 SGHVS and CDR2 FNYEAQ. Losses at the gene ends were 5 bases for V and 0 bases for J; bases not matched to a gene: 4. DNA of the CDR3: TGTGCCAGCAGCCCATGGACTAGCGGGAGCACAGATACGCAGTATTTT. Amino acids: CASSPWTSGSTDTQYF.

V and J are TRBV18 and TRBJ1-1, with 12 bases matching TRBD1. This CDR3 is built from 15 residues. The germline V gene encodes CDR1 KGHSH and CDR2 LQKENI. J was trimmed by 4 bases and V by 3 bases; bases with no gene match: 3. The CDR3 DNA sequence: TGTGCCAGCTCACCGGGACAGGGGGCATTCACTGAAGCTTTCTTT. It is translated as CASSPGQGAFTEAFF.

The chain joins TRBV28 to TRBJ2-5, with TRBD1 matching 8 bases. The V gene end was trimmed by 3 bases and the J gene end by 3 bases; junction bases not matched to a gene: 6. The CDR3 is 15 amino acids. CDR1 is MDHEN, CDR2 SYDVKM, per germline. The CDR3 spells CASSFRQGAKETQYF. CDR3 DNA: TGTGCCAGCAGTTTCCGGCAGGGGGCGAAAGAGACCCAGTACTTC.

This rearrangement joins TRBV30 to TRBJ2-2; 8 bases are a match to TRBD2. Germline-derived CDR1 and CDR2 are GTSNPN and SVGIG (reference sequence). CDR3 length equals 14 residues. V shed 4 bases and J 5 bases; nucleotides not matched to a gene: 6. For the CDR3, the DNA is TGTGCCTGGACCCGTACGGGAGGGACCGGGGAGCTGTTTTTT. Translated, it gives CAWTRTGGTGELFF. The variable domain in full, with the rest retrieved from reference TRBV30 and TRBJ2-2, is SQTIHQWPATLVQPVGSPLSLECTVEGTSNPNLYWYRQAAGRGLQLLFYSVGIGQISSEVPQNLSASRPQDRQFILSSKKLLLSDSGFYLCAWTRTGGTGELFFGEGSRLTVL.

In DNA, the CDR3 is TGTGCCAGCAGTTACTCCGCCCTAGGGGGCACTGAGCAGTTCTTC. Translated, it gives CASSYSALGGTEQFF. The rearrangement links TRBV6-5 to TRBJ2-1; 7 bases align to TRBD1. The trim removed 0 bases at V and 9 bases at J, leaving 8 bases unmatched. The CDR3 is 15 residues long. Germline V lookup: CDR1 MNHEY, CDR2 SVGAGI.

J is TRBJ1-1 and V is TRBV4-1; TRBD1 matches 7 bases. Germline values: CDR1 MGHRA, CDR2 YSYEKL. V lost 4 bases and J lost 1; bases outside the gene matches: 0. This CDR3 has 13 amino acids. CDR3 loop: CASSRDRNTEAFF. In nucleotides, the CDR3 is TGCGCCAGCAGCCGGGACAGGAACACTGAAGCTTTCTTT.

The chain couples TRBV7-2 to TRBJ1-4, with 8 bases fitting TRBD1. V was pared by 1 base and J by 0 bases, with 7 bases of the junction left unmatched. Germline V gives CDR1 SGHTA, CDR2 FQGNSA. The CDR3 loop spans 18 amino acids. The CDR3 bases are TGTGCCAGCAGCTTAGTACCGCAGGGGGCGGCAACTAATGAAAAACTGTTTTTT. Translated, it gives CASSLVPQGAATNEKLFF.

A remark on this clone: Its ends do not fully match the called genes, so a read error is possible. The rearrangement joins TRBV7-9 to TRBJ2-7, with D tentatively TRBD2 (6 bases). The germline V gene has CDR1 SEHNR and CDR2 FQNEAQ (reference sequence). The CDR3 has 16 amino acids. CDR3: CSSSPAIAREAHEQYF. CDR3 nucleotides: TGTTCCAGCAGCCCAGCGATAGCGAGGGAGGCCCACGAGCAGTACTTC. Combining the CDR3 with reference TRBV7-9 and TRBJ2-7 gives the whole variable domain DTGVSQNPRHKITKRGQNVTFRCDPISEHNRLYWYRQTLGQGPEFLTYFQNEAQLEKSRLLSDRFSAERPKGSFSTLEIQRTEQGDSAMYLCSSSPAIAREAHEQYFGPGTRLTVT.

This clone occurred a few times. The chain couples TRBV27 to TRBJ2-1, with 7 bases aligning to TRBD2. Trimming took 0 bases from V and 3 from J; bases not matched to a gene: 2. The CDR3 is 15 residues long. The germline V gene encodes CDR1 MNHEY and CDR2 SMNVEV (reference sequence). The CDR3 nucleotides read TGTGCCAGCAGTTTATCGGCTAGCGGCTACAATGAGCAGTTCTTC. Protein sequence: CASSLSASGYNEQFF.

There are a few counts of this clone. This rearrangement joins TRBV4-1 to TRBJ2-2, with D perhaps TRBD2 (7 bases). The CDR3 covers 16 residues. V was clipped by 4 bases and J by 3 bases, with 15 bases between them. The germline gives CDR1 MGHRA, CDR2 YSYEKL. CDR3 nucleotide sequence: TGCGCCAGCAGCCGGTGGGGGGGCTTGGACACCGGGGAGCTGTTTTTT. Translating gives CASSRWGGLDTGELFF.

This clone appeared once. The chain joins TRBV27 to TRBJ2-7; TRBD2 aligns across 14 bases. CDR3 length equals 14 residues. CDR1 is MNHEY and CDR2 is SMNVEV in the germline V gene (reference sequence). J gave up 4 bases and V 8 bases, and 4 bases lay outside the gene matches. The CDR3 loop is CASSGLAGGYEQYF. Here the CDR3 DNA reads TGTGCCAGCTCCGGACTAGCGGGAGGATACGAGCAGTACTTC.

The chain combines TRBV7-2 with TRBJ2-3, with D possibly being TRBD2 (6 bases). The CDR3 consists of 15 residues. The germline V and J ends were trimmed by 3 bases and 4 bases, with 14 bases remaining between them. Looked up from germline, CDR1 is SGHTA and CDR2 is FQGNSA. The CDR3 reads CASSLGLGVADTQYF. CDR3 DNA: TGTGCCAGCAGCTTGGGACTGGGGGTTGCAGATACGCAGTATTTT.

The chain couples TRBV10-3 to TRBJ1-5; 11 nucleotides align to TRBD1. Unmatched junction bases numbered 16, after V lost 2 bases and J lost 7 bases. This CDR3 has 19 residues. The germline V gene encodes CDR1 ENHRY and CDR2 SYGVKD. The CDR3 DNA follows: TGTGCCATCAGTGAGCCCGGGCTGGGGGACAGGGGGATTCGACAGCCCCAGCATTTT. Translation gives CAISEPGLGDRGIRQPQHF.

A single count supports this clone. V gene TRBV5-5 combines with J gene TRBJ1-5, with D maybe TRBD1 (5 bases). The V and J ends lost 0 bases and 4 bases respectively, with 17 bases between them. The CDR3 is 17 residues long. Germline V gives CDR1 SGHKS, CDR2 YYEKEE (reference sequence). CDR3 in amino acids: CASSLGVAGSWNQPQHF. The CDR3 DNA follows: TGTGCCAGCAGCTTGGGGGTTGCAGGGTCGTGGAATCAGCCCCAGCATTTT.

The chain carries TRBV19 and TRBJ2-7; TRBD1 is a possible D gene (6 bases). CDR3 size: 17 residues. CDR1 is LNHDA and CDR2 is SQIVND in the germline V gene (reference sequence). Trimming took off 6 bases at V and 0 bases at J, with 21 bases between the two ends. DNA for the CDR3: TGTGCCAGTAGCCTGGGAACAGGGTGCGCGGGCTCCTACGAGCAGTACTTC. Translating gives CASSLGTGCAGSYEQYF.